What follows is one TCR beta chain and its context. The sample is drawn from a study of blood T cell repertoires in COVID-19. Study information: Sites across the United States, Italy and Spain contributed samples from acute and convalescent COVID-19. Sample material is recorded as cDNA or gDNA derived from T cells, B-cell-depleted T cells, or PBMCs.

Authors' processing steps: Reference gene primer amplification gave nucleated cell count estimates. This table comes from immunoSEQ multiplex PCR, and its TCRdb copy is limited to in-frame clones, with some not included. V, J and clone size are those of that table, while D and trimming were read from the DNA. In the table there are about 480,000 clones, approximately 88% of which are singletons. Donors in Cohort 3 who had recovered were those with two negative PCRs, healthcare professional clearance, or resolution of their symptoms. Losses at the gene ends were 7 bases for V and 7 bases for J; bases not matched to a gene: 15. CDR1 and CDR2 (germline): SGHRS, YFSETQ. CDR3 length: 15 amino acids.

Sequencing used PBMCs or T cells enriched from blood (not recorded which). The clonotype was recovered from a woman in her 40s who had recovered from COVID-19. The chain employs TRBV5-1 and TRBJ2-7, with 9 bases identical to TRBD1. CDR3 region: CASGVTGTGTGEQYF. The CDR3 DNA is TGCGCCAGCGGGGTTACCGGGACAGGGACAGGAGAGCAGTACTTC.